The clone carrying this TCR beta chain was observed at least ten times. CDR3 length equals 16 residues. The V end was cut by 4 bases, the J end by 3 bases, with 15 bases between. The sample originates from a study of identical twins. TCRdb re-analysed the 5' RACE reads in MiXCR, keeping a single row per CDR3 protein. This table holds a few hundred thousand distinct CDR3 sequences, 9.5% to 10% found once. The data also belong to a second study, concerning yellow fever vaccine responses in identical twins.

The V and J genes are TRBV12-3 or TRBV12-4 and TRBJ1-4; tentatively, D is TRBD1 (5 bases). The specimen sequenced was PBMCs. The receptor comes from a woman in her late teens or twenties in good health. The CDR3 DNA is TGTGCCAGCAGTTCTCCTGTTCGGGGGTCTAATGAAAAACTGTTTTTT. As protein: CASSSPVRGSNEKLFF.